These T cell receptor beta chains were read from a single sample in a study of neoadjuvant anti-PD-1 for oral cavity cancer. Sequenced by immunoSEQ multiplex PCR; TCRdb stores in-frame clones only, minus some. The sample consists of about 14,000 clones, roughly three fifths of them appearing once. The input for sequencing was PBMCs, taken before nivolumab (anti-PD-1) treatment. The source of these receptors is a person between 35 and 79 years old with oral cavity squamous cell carcinoma. Both conserved end residues are part of each CDR3. The D gene is left open where the match is weak. Rows may omit the clone size; those that give it use once, few, many or a size class.

J gene,clone size,D gene,V gene,CDR3 protein,CDR3 DNA
TRBJ1-5,.,TRBD1,TRBV6-5,CASSRRGQEPQHF,TGTGCCAGCAGTCGGAGGGGGCAGGAGCCCCAGCATTTT
TRBJ2-1,.,.,TRBV5-4,CASSPRPYNEQFF,TGTGCCAGCAGCCCGCGACCTTACAATGAGCAGTTCTTC
TRBJ1-1,.,.,TRBV5-1,CASSLEGSTEAFF,TGCGCCAGCAGCTTGGAGGGGAGCACTGAAGCTTTCTTT
TRBJ1-2,few,.,TRBV19,CASSIKRGGRNYGYTF,TGTGCCAGTAGTATAAAGCGTGGCGGCCGAAACTATGGCTACACCTTC
TRBJ2-1,.,TRBD2,TRBV5-1,CASNQLAGTTYNEQFF,TGCGCCAGCAACCAACTAGCGGGGACTACCTACAATGAGCAGTTCTTC
TRBJ2-2,.,TRBD1,TRBV19,CASSTPPRTGAFTGELFF,TGTGCCAGTAGTACCCCGCCCCGGACAGGGGCGTTTACCGGGGAGCTGTTTTTT
TRBJ2-1,once,TRBD1,TRBV2,CASSEEQGARSEQFF,TGTGCCAGCAGTGAGGAACAGGGGGCGAGGAGTGAGCAGTTCTTC
TRBJ2-1,few,.,TRBV11-2,CASSFRGDSSYNEQFF,TGTGCCAGCAGCTTCCGGGGGGACAGTTCCTACAATGAGCAGTTCTTC
TRBJ2-6,once,TRBD2,TRBV7-9,CASSPRNAGVSSGANVLTF,TGTGCCAGCAGCCCCCGTAATGCGGGGGTTAGCTCTGGGGCCAACGTCCTGACTTTC
TRBJ2-5,.,.,TRBV18,CASSGTLQETQYF,TGTGCCAGCTCAGGAACACTTCAAGAGACCCAGTACTTC
TRBJ1-6,.,.,TRBV27,CASSLFNVNSPLHF,TGTGCCAGCAGTTTATTTAACGTGAATTCACCCCTCCACTTT
TRBJ2-2,once,.,TRBV6-5,CASSYSIWDTGELFF,TGTGCCAGCAGTTACTCTATATGGGACACCGGGGAGCTGTTTTTT
TRBJ2-1,.,TRBD2,TRBV7-7,CASSLTLPGTSGGANEQFF,TGTGCCAGCAGCCTCACCCTCCCCGGGACTAGCGGGGGGGCGAATGAGCAGTTCTTC
TRBJ2-3,.,.,TRBV30,CAWTSAGGRLNF,TGTGCCTGGACTTCGGCAGGGGGGCGCTTAAATTTT
TRBJ1-3,.,.,TRBV7-6,CASSLGATGAPGNTIYF,TGTGCCAGCAGCTTAGGGGCCACTGGGGCCCCTGGAAACACCATATATTTT
TRBJ2-7,.,.,TRBV11-2,CASSPRTFYEQYF,TGTGCCAGCAGCCCCCGCACCTTCTACGAGCAGTACTTC
TRBJ2-7,.,.,TRBV2,CASSETGPPSYEQYF,TGTGCCAGCAGTGAGACCGGGCCTCCCTCCTACGAGCAGTACTTC
TRBJ1-4,.,TRBD1,TRBV6-1,CASSPGTADEKLFF,TGTGCCAGCAGCCCCGGGACAGCGGATGAAAAACTGTTTTTT
TRBJ2-1,.,.,TRBV11-2,CASSLVRGNYNEQFF,TGTGCCAGCAGCTTAGTGCGGGGAAACTACAATGAGCAGTTCTTC
TRBJ2-1,.,TRBD1,TRBV25-1,CASSGQGNLNEQFF,TGTGCCAGCAGTGGACAGGGCAACCTCAATGAGCAGTTCTTC
TRBJ2-7,.,.,TRBV2,CASRTAQVEQYF,TGTGCCAGCAGGACAGCGCAGGTCGAGCAGTACTTC
TRBJ2-1,once,.,TRBV11-2,CASSLAPLDYEQFF,TGTGCCAGCAGCTTAGCCCCTCTTGACTATGAGCAGTTCTTC
TRBJ2-7,.,TRBD2,TRBV6-5,CASRRGFSSYEQYF,TGTGCCAGCAGGCGGGGGTTCAGCTCCTACGAGCAGTACTTC
TRBJ2-3,once,.,TRBV11-2,CASSLVRGGTDTQYF,TGTGCCAGCAGCTTAGTGAGAGGGGGCACAGATACGCAGTATTTT
TRBJ2-5,few,.,TRBV5-1,CASSHPGRKQETQYF,TGCGCCAGCAGCCACCCGGGACGGAAACAAGAGACCCAGTACTTC
TRBJ1-2,.,.,TRBV7-9,CASSLSIRGYTF,TGTGCCAGCAGCTTATCAATTCGGGGCTACACCTTC
TRBJ2-5,.,TRBD2,TRBV19,CASSRLAGKETQYF,TGTGCCAGTAGTAGACTAGCGGGTAAAGAGACCCAGTACTTC
TRBJ1-1,few,.,TRBV18,CASSPSERLGAFF,TGTGCCAGCTCACCTTCCGAGAGGCTGGGAGCTTTCTTT
TRBJ2-6,.,.,TRBV28,CASSHAQGSGANVLTF,TGTGCCAGCAGTCATGCCCAGGGAAGTGGGGCCAACGTCCTGACTTTC
TRBJ1-1,.,.,TRBV4-1,CASSQEGPPRTEAFF,TGCGCCAGCAGCCAAGAAGGTCCCCCTCGGACTGAAGCTTTCTTT
TRBJ1-1,few,.,TRBV30,CAFGEGVNTEAFF,TGTGCCTTTGGGGAGGGGGTGAACACTGAAGCTTTCTTT
TRBJ2-2,.,TRBD1,TRBV5-5,CASSIPGTGKMFGELFF,TGTGCCAGCAGCATTCCCGGGACAGGGAAGATGTTCGGGGAGCTGTTTTTT
TRBJ1-1,once,.,TRBV11-2,CASSRGIDTEAFF,TGTGCCAGCTCAAGAGGGATTGACACTGAAGCTTTCTTT
TRBJ2-7,.,.,TRBV7-6,CASSLGTGQAYEQYF,TGTGCCAGCAGCTTAGGAACAGGGCAAGCGTACGAGCAGTACTTC
TRBJ2-1,.,TRBD2,TRBV7-8,CASRGLAGAYNEQFF,TGTGCCAGCAGGGGACTAGCGGGAGCATACAATGAGCAGTTCTTC
TRBJ1-2,.,.,TRBV6-1,CASSVQGHTF,TGTGCCAGCAGTGTACAGGGCCACACCTTC
TRBJ1-5,.,.,TRBV11-2,CASSAGGLQPQHF,TGTGCCAGCAGCGCCGGGGGGCTTCAGCCCCAGCATTTT
TRBJ2-5,.,.,TRBV5-5,CASSLGNLNRGARETQYF,TGTGCCAGCAGCTTGGGTAATCTAAACCGGGGGGCAAGGGAGACCCAGTACTTC
TRBJ1-6,.,.,TRBV2,CASKGTENSPLHF,TGTGCCAGCAAGGGAACAGAGAATTCACCCCTCCACTTT
TRBJ1-1,.,.,TRBV30,CAWSVSPGGNTEAFF,TGTGCCTGGAGTGTAAGTCCGGGGGGGAACACTGAAGCTTTCTTT
TRBJ1-1,once,.,TRBV27,CASSWLGNTEAFF,TGTGCCAGCAGTTGGTTAGGGAACACTGAAGCTTTCTTT
TRBJ1-1,.,.,TRBV20-1,CSARAVAEAFF,TGCAGTGCTAGGGCAGTTGCTGAAGCTTTCTTT
TRBJ2-7,.,.,TRBV21-1,CASSSYSYEQYF,TGTGCCAGCAGCTCCTACTCCTACGAGCAGTACTTC